This entry describes one TCR beta chain. No antigen is known for it. No base quality information exists; no much larger clone differs at one position. This record comes from a study of blood T cells in healthy people across ages (dated by TCRdb to the mid-2010s). In terms of the full investigation: In model experiments, template switching captured roughly one uniquely barcoded TCR beta cDNA molecule for every two T cells. Two additional independent replicas of 1 million unique cDNA reads from the same blood draw were analyzed for two donors (one aged 18 to 30 and one aged 80 or older). Donors were grouped into four age groups: young (average roughly 17 years), middle-aged (roughly 37), aged (around 60) and long-lived (just over 80). The study measured age-related changes in TCR beta repertoire diversity using deep sequencing normalized with unique cDNA molecular identifiers.

Including cysteine and phenylalanine, the CDR3 has 16 amino acids. The kept DNA is CDR3 alone, 48 bases in frame from the first base. The germline V and J ends show losses of 5 bases and 4 bases respectively, and no gene match explains 11 bases of the junction. CDR1 and CDR2 (SGHVS, FQNEAQ) derive from the germline V gene. The library was prepared using 5' RACE. The run used an Illumina HiSeq 2500. A second PCR of about 7 to 12 cycles was performed with a sample-barcoded 5' primer and a J-beta primer mix. A template-switch 5' adaptor carrying 12 random nucleotides introduced a unique molecular identifier onto each TCR beta cDNA molecule. Each sample yielded at least 2.5 million CDR3-containing paired-end reads. The Mint cDNA synthesis kit, primed by a TRBC-specific oligonucleotide, was used to synthesize first-strand cDNA from all RNA. Following uracil-DNA glycosylase treatment, a first 18-cycle PCR with universal primers M1SS and BC2_uni_R was performed on all cDNA. Per the source publication's procedure: For normalization, 1 million high-quality reads, each with a distinct molecular identifier, were randomly selected from each sample. Reads sharing molecular identifiers were discarded rather than binned into consensus sequences. MiTCR, with a Q25 quality threshold and the strictest error-elimination algorithm, was used for CDR3 identification, clonotype clustering and error correction. A nonparametric unseen species model with Euler transformation was used to estimate a lower bound on total TCR beta diversity. The public reads were reanalyzed by TCRdb: fastp trimming at Q25, MiXCR alignment, in-frame beta chains only. Identical CDR3 protein sequences are pooled into one entry, listed with their most common genes and DNA. TCRdb assigned the V and J calls; the authors' analysis was not used. The sample table records 800,000 or so distinct CDR3 sequences; 20% to 25% of these occur just once. The top ten clonotypes cover 3% to 4% of the sample.

The approximately 39 donors, aged roughly 6 to 100 years, were systemically healthy Caucasian individuals from Russia. Ten milliliters of peripheral blood were drawn from each donor into EDTA-treated Vacutainer tubes. Ficoll-Paque density-gradient centrifugation was used to isolate PBMCs, with at least 6.5 million per sample. Trizol reagent was used to extract total RNA from PBMCs, with at least 6 micrograms per sample. For every donor, an aliquot of PBMCs went through flow cytometry to measure the percentages of naive CD45RAhigh/CD27high T cells. Paper-wide results and their limitations: There was a strong correlation between observed TCR beta diversity and the percentage of naive T cells measured by flow cytometry. The long-lived group showed more naive CD4+ T cells, fewer expanded clones and increased TCR diversity than the aged group, suggesting age selection. Observed TCR beta diversity per million T cells fell roughly linearly with age, and a significant reduction was already apparent by age roughly 40. Because donor CMV infection status was unknown, age-related changes in expanded clonotypes were potentially confounded. Because profiling used bulk unsorted PBMCs, naive and antigen-experienced compartments could not be compared conclusively. Estimates of total diversity based on one million sequenced T cells were regarded as lower bounds and as underestimates.

The same data also contributed to another study, on T cells of mothers and their children. Per the second study: Nine systemically healthy Caucasian individuals, comprising three mothers and their six children, were included as donors. cDNA synthesis consumed the entire amount of extracted RNA, loaded at approximately 1.6 ug RNA in each 15 ul reaction. In the second PCR, the M1S primer introduced both the sample barcodes and 2-4 random nucleotides. Over 9 million TCR beta CDR3 reads came from each mother, compared with around 3 million reads from each child. Thymic selection shapes the output of TCR recombination in a similar way in related and unrelated pairs, and inherited differences have a minor effect. Related mother-child pairs always showed normalized repertoire overlap that was slightly higher than in unrelated mother-child pairs, though the difference was never significant. No persistent microchimeric T cell clones were found, with a detection sensitivity of around 100 clones per million clonotypes. In the study, deep NGS was used to compare the TCR beta repertoires of mothers and children, and features distinguishing related mother-child pairs from unrelated individuals were sought. Mothers averaged 40 +/- 4 years of age and children averaged around 10 +/- 4 years. After adapter ligation was performed with NEBNext reagents, the libraries were sequenced on an Illumina HiSeq 2000 with 100+100 nt paired-end reads. To avoid cross-contamination, the mother libraries and the child libraries were prepared a month apart and sequenced in separate runs. Each donor had between roughly 450,000 and 2,300,000 distinct TCR beta clonotypes identified. Naive TCR beta clonotypes were estimated from low-frequency clonotypes matched to each donor's FACS-determined naive share, without sorting.

The TCR originated in a boy under 18 in good health. The chain uses TRBV7-8 and TRBJ2-1; TRBD2 lines up with 7 middle nucleotides. The specimen sequenced was blood. Read as DNA, the sequence is TGTGCCAGCAGCAAGGAAGGCGGGAGTCTGTACAATGAGCAGTTCTTC. Its coded protein is CASSKEGGSLYNEQFF. Reference TRBV7-8 and TRBJ2-1 proteins supply the regions before and after the CDR3; the full variable domain is: GAGVSQSPRYKVAKRGQDVALRCDPISGHVSLFWYQQALGQGPEFLTYFQNEAQLDKSGLPSDRFFAERPEGSVSTLKIQRTQQEDSAVYLCASSKEGGSLYNEQFFGPGTRLTVL.